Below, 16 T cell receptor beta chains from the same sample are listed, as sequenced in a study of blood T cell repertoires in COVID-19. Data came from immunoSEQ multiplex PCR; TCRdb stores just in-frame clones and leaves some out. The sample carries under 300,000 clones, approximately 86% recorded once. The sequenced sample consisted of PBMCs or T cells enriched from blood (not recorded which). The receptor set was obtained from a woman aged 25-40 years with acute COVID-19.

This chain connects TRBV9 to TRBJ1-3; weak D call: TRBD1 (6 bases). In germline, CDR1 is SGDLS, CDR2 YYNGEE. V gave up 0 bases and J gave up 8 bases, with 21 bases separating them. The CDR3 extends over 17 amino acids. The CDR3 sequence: CASSVGRPGAFVDTIYF. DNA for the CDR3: TGTGCCAGCAGCGTAGGGAGACCAGGGGCTTTCGTCGACACCATATATTTT.

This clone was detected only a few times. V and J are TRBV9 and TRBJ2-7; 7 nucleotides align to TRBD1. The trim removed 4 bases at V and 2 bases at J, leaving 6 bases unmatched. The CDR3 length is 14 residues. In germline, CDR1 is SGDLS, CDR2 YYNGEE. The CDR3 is CASSPRDSPYEQYF. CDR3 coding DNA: TGTGCCAGCAGCCCTCGGGACAGTCCCTACGAGCAGTACTTC.

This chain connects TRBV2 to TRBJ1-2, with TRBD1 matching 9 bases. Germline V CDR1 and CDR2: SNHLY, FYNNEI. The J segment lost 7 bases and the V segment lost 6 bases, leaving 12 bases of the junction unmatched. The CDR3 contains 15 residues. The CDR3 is CASRGLRQGVTGYTF. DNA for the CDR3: TGTGCCAGCAGGGGCCTTCGACAGGGGGTTACTGGCTACACCTTC.

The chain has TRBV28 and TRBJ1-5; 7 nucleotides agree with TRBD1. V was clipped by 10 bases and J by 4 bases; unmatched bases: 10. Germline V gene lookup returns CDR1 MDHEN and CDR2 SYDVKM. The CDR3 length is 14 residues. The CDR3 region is CANGPGQRNQPQHF. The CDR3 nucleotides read TGTGCCAATGGCCCGGGACAGAGAAATCAGCCCCAGCATTTT. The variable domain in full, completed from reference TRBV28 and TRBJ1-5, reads DVKVTQSSRYLVKRTGEKVFLECVQDMDHENMFWYRQDPGLGLRLIYFSYDVKMKEKGDIPEGYSVSREKKERFSLILESASTNQTSMYLCANGPGQRNQPQHFGDGTRLSIL.

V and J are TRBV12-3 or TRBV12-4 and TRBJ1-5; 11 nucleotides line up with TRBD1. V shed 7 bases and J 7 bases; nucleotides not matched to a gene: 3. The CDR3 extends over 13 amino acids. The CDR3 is CASKGQGEQPQHF. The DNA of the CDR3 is TGTGCCAGCAAGGGACAGGGGGAACAGCCCCAGCATTTT.

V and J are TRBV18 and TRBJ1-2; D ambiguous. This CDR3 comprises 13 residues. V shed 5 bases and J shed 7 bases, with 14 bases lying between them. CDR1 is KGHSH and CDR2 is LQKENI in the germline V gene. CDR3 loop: CASSDSVRPGYTF. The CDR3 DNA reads TGTGCCAGCTCAGATTCGGTTCGTCCTGGCTACACCTTC.

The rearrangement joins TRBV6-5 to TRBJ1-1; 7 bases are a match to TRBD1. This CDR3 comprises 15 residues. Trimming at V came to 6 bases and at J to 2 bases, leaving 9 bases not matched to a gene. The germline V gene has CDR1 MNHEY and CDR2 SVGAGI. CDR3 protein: CASRLTGDLNTEAFF. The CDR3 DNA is TGTGCCAGCAGACTAACAGGGGACCTTAACACTGAAGCTTTCTTT.

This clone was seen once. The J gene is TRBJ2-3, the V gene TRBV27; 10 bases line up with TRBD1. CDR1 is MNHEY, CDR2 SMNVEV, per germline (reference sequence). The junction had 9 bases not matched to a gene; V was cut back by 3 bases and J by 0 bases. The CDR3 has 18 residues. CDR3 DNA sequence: TGTGCCAGCAGTTTTTTGACAGGGGGCGGCTGGAGCACAGATACGCAGTATTTT. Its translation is CASSFLTGGGWSTDTQYF.

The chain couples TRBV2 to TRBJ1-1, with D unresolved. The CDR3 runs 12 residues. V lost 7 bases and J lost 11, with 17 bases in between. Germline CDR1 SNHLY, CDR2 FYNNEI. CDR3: CASKVGIGRAFF. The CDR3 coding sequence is TGTGCCAGCAAAGTAGGTATAGGGAGGGCTTTCTTT.

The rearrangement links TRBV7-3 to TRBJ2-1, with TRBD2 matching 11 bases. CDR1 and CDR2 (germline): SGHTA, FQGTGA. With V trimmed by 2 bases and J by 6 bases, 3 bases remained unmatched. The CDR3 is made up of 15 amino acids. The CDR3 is CASSLSLAGVNEQFF. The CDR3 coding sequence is TGTGCCAGCAGCTTATCACTAGCGGGAGTCAATGAGCAGTTCTTC.

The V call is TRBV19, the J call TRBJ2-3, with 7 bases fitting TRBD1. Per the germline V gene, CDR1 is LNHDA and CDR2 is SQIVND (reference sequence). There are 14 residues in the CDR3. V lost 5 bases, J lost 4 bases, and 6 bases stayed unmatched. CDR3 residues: CASSQGVGPDTQYF. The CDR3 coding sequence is TGTGCCAGTAGTCAGGGGGTGGGCCCAGATACGCAGTATTTT.

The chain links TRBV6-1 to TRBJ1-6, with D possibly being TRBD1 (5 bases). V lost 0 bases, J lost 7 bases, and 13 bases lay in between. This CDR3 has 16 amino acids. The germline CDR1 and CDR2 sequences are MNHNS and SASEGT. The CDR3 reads CASSEADPWGNSPLHF. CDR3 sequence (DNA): TGTGCCAGCAGTGAAGCTGACCCTTGGGGCAATTCACCCCTCCACTTT.

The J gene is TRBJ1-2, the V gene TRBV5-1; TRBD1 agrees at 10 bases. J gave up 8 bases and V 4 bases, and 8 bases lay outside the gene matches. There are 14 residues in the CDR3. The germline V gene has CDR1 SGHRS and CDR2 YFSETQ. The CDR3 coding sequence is TGCGCCAGCAGCGCGGGACAGGGGTTTGGAGGCTACACCTTC. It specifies CASSAGQGFGGYTF.

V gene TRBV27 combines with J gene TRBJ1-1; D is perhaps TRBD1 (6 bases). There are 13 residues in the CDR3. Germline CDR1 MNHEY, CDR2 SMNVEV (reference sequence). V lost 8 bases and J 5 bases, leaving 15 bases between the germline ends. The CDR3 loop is CASSTGFVTEAFF. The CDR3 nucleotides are TGTGCCAGCTCAACAGGGTTCGTGACTGAAGCTTTCTTT.

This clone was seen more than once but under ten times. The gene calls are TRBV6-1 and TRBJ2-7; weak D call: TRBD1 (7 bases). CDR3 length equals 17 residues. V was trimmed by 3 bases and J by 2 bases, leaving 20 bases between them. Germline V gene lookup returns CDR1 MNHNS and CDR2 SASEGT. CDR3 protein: CASSDRGGGDTTYEQYF. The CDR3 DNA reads TGTGCCAGCAGTGATAGAGGGGGCGGGGACACCACCTACGAGCAGTACTTC.

CDR3 in amino acids: CASSLVPERGLTDTQYF. In DNA form, the CDR3 reads TGTGCCAGCAGTTTAGTACCTGAGCGGGGATTGACAGATACGCAGTATTTT. This chain joins TRBV28 and TRBJ2-3, with 7 bases lining up with TRBD2. Trimming cost V 2 bases and J 3 bases; bases outside gene matches: 11. Germline CDR1 and CDR2: MDHEN and SYDVKM. CDR3 size: 17 residues.